Listed below are T cell receptor beta chains from one sample, sequenced in a study of blood T cell repertoires in COVID-19. Assay used: immunoSEQ multiplex PCR; TCRdb lists only in-frame clones, some missing. Counted here are about 130,000 clones, under 85% occurring once; the ten biggest clones make up more than 9.5%. Sequenced input: peripheral blood. The receptors derive from a man aged 35 to 55 with active or convalescent COVID-19. CDR3s include the opening cysteine and the closing phenylalanine or tryptophan. A D gene is named only where the DNA matches it firmly. Clone size is not always given. Where it is, it says once, few, many or a class for expanded clones.

.,TRBD2,TRBV4-1,TRBJ2-1,TGCGCCAGCAGCCGAGGACTAGCGTCGGCCTACAATGAGCAGTTCTTC,CASSRGLASAYNEQFF
once,.,TRBV6-5,TRBJ1-4,TGTGCCAGCAGTCCCAGTGGGCAGTCCAGCGGGGGACTGTTTTTT,CASSPSGQSSGGLFF
once,.,TRBV24-1,TRBJ2-3,TGTGCCACCAGTGATCCATCACAGGGCACAGATACGCAGTATTTT,CATSDPSQGTDTQYF
few,.,TRBV28,TRBJ1-2,TGTGCCAGCAACCCCCAGGGTTGGAACTATGGCTACACCTTC,CASNPQGWNYGYTF
.,.,TRBV7-2,TRBJ1-4,TGTGCCAGCAGCTCGATGGGAGGGGGTAATGAAAAACTGTTTTTT,CASSSMGGGNEKLFF
.,TRBD1,TRBV6-5,TRBJ1-2,TGTGCCAGCAGAAACCCCGGACAGGGAGGCTATGGCTACACCTTC,CASRNPGQGGYGYTF
.,TRBD1,TRBV18,TRBJ2-1,TGTGCCAGCTCCAGAGCCGGGACAGGGGCCTACAATGAGCAGTTCTTC,CASSRAGTGAYNEQFF
.,.,TRBV12-5,TRBJ1-1,TGTGCTAGTGGTAAGGGGGTTCTTATGAACACTGAAGCTTTCTTT,CASGKGVLMNTEAFF
.,TRBD1,TRBV10-3,TRBJ1-3,TGTGCCACAACAGGGGGCTCTGGAAACACCATATATTTT,CATTGGSGNTIYF
.,.,TRBV30,TRBJ2-3,TGTGCCTGGGCGATCGGGACGCAGTATTTT,CAWAIGTQYF
.,TRBD1,TRBV6-6,TRBJ1-1,TGTGCCAGCAGTTACTCCCCAGGGGGAGGCACTGAAGCTTTCTTT,CASSYSPGGGTEAFF
.,.,TRBV5-1,TRBJ1-2,TGCGCCAGCAGCTTGGGCCAGAAGAGGCCTTATCAGTATGGCTACACCTTC,CASSLGQKRPYQYGYTF
.,.,TRBV5-1,TRBJ2-7,TGCGCCAGCAGCGACCGGGACTCGGCTTGGGAGCAGTACTTC,CASSDRDSAWEQYF
.,.,TRBV18,TRBJ1-1,TGTGCCAGCTCACCGGGACAAAACACTGAAGCTTTCTTT,CASSPGQNTEAFF
few,TRBD2,TRBV28,TRBJ2-4,TGTGCCAGCAGCCTCGGGGGGGCCGAAAACATTCAGTACTTC,CASSLGGAENIQYF
.,TRBD2,TRBV7-2,TRBJ2-4,TGTGCCAGCAGCTTAGTGGGGGGGGATGCGGCCAAAAACATTCAGTACTTC,CASSLVGGDAAKNIQYF
.,.,TRBV4-2,TRBJ1-6,TGTGCCAGCAGCCAGGCAATTGGAGGCGATAATTCACCCCTCCACTTT,CASSQAIGGDNSPLHF
many,.,TRBV14,TRBJ1-1,TGTGCCAGCAGTTATAGGGGCCTGAACACTGAAGCTTTCTTT,CASSYRGLNTEAFF
.,.,TRBV2,TRBJ2-2,TGTGCCAGCAGTGTCGAGAACTCGAACACCGGGGAGCTGTTTTTT,CASSVENSNTGELFF
once,.,TRBV3-1/TRBV3-2,TRBJ2-6,TGTGCCAGCAGCCAAGGAACAGGTACTGGGGCCAACGTCCTGACTTTC,CASSQGTGTGANVLTF
once,TRBD2,TRBV18,TRBJ2-3,TGTGCCAGCTCACGAAAAGACAGCGGGACCACAGATACGCAGTATTTT,CASSRKDSGTTDTQYF
.,.,TRBV6-6,TRBJ1-2,TGTGCCAGATCTAACCGTCTAGGGGACTATGGCTACACCTTC,CARSNRLGDYGYTF
.,.,TRBV21-1,TRBJ2-7,TGTGCCAGCCGGGGGGACCAGCAGCCCTACGAGCAGTACTTC,CASRGDQQPYEQYF
.,.,TRBV5-1,TRBJ2-7,TGCGCCAGCAGCCCCGACAGTGGAGGGGACGAGCAGTACTTC,CASSPDSGGDEQYF
few,.,TRBV2,TRBJ2-5,TGTGCCGGGACACTAGGAGGAGAGACCCAGTACTTC,CAGTLGGETQYF
.,.,TRBV11-2,TRBJ1-2,TGTGCCAGCAGCTTAGTGGAGGGTTTGGGCTATGGCTACACCTTC,CASSLVEGLGYGYTF
.,TRBD1,TRBV20-1,TRBJ2-7,TGCAGTGCGTCTCTCAGGGGGCAGAAGTACTTC,CSASLRGQKYF